This T cell receptor (beta chain) was profiled in a study of blood T cell repertoires in COVID-19. Study background: Samples came from the United States, Italy and Spain, spanning acute and convalescent COVID-19. PBMCs, B-cell-depleted T cells, or T cells provided the cDNA or gDNA that made up the material.

V gave up 6 bases and J gave up 0 bases, with 8 bases separating them. The CDR3 is made up of 13 amino acids. Germline-derived CDR1 and CDR2 are ENHRY and SYGVKD. Original handling: Reference gene primer amplification gave estimated nucleated cell counts. Here immunoSEQ multiplex PCR was the method, and the copy in TCRdb shows in-frame clones only, minus some. The V and J calls and clone size come from that table; D and trimming were worked out from the DNA. Of under 200,000 clones in the sample, roughly nine tenths were seen once. Sequencing used peripheral blood. J is TRBJ1-1 and V is TRBV10-3; a weak D match, TRBD1 (5 bases). The receptor was derived from a man aged 55 to 69 with acute or convalescent COVID-19. The CDR3 reads CAISGGMNTEAFF. The CDR3 nucleotides are TGTGCCATCAGCGGGGGGATGAACACTGAAGCTTTCTTT.